This TCR beta chain came from a study of multiple sclerosis patients with progressive multifocal leukoencephalopathy. Study conclusions and caveats: Lower normalized Shannon entropy suggested reduced TRB diversity in most PML patients.

The assay was immunoSEQ multiplex PCR, and TCRdb's table has in-frame clones only and misses some. The table has tens of thousands of clones, 80% to 95% seen once; the top ten hold just under 2%. Per germline, CDR1 PRHDT and CDR2 FYEKMQ (reference sequence). Trimming stripped 0 bases from V and 10 bases from J, with 10 bases between. This CDR3 spans 13 amino acids. As concerns this clone: Its antigen is undetermined.

Time point meaning: before natalizumab initiation. T0 refers to blood drawn before natalizumab was first infused. This TCR was recovered from a man under 40 with multiple sclerosis. The J gene is TRBJ2-1, the V gene TRBV13; D is ambiguous. The sample consisted of PBMCs. In DNA form, the CDR3 reads TGTGCCAGCAGCTTAGGCCTCGGGTGGGAGCAGTTCTTC. Translating it yields CASSLGLGWEQFF.